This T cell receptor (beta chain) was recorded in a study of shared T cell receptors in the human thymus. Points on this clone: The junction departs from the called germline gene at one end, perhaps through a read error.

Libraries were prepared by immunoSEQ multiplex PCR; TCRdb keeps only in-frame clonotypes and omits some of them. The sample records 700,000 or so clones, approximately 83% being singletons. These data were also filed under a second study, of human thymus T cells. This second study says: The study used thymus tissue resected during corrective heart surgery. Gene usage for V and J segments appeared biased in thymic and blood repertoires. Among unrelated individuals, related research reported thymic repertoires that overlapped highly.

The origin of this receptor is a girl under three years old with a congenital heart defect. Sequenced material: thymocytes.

The CDR3 reads CASSLDERRGYTF. The CDR3 DNA is TGTGCCAGCAGTTTGGATGAAAGGAGAGGCTACACCTTC. The rearrangement links TRBV5-8 to TRBJ1-2; the D is unclear. The CDR3 extends over 13 amino acids. Germline V gene sequence: CDR1 SGHTS, CDR2 YDEGEE.